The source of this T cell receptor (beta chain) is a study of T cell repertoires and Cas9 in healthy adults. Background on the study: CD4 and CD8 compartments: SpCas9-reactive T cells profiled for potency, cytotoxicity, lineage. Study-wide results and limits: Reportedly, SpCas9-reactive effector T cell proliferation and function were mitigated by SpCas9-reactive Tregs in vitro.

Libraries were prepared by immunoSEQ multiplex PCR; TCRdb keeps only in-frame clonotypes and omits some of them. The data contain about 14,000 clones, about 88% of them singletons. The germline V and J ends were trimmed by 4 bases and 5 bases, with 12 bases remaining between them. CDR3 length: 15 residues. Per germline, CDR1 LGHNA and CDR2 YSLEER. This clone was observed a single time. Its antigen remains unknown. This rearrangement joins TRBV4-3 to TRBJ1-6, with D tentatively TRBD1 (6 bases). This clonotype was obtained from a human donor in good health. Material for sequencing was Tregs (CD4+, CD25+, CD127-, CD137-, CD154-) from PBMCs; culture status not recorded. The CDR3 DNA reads TGCGCCAGCAGCCTACAGGGTACAAATAATTCACCCCTCCACTTT. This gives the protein CASSLQGTNNSPLHF.